This T cell receptor (beta chain) was obtained from a study of blood T cell repertoires in COVID-19. At the level of the study: Samples of COVID-19 (acute and convalescent) were obtained from the United States, Italy and Spain. Nucleic acid was either cDNA or gDNA, and it came from T cells, B-cell-depleted T cells, or PBMCs.

J was trimmed by 1 base and V by 4 bases; bases with no gene match: 5. Germline V gives CDR1 SGHDN, CDR2 FVKESK. This CDR3 region has 15 residues. In the original analysis: Amplification of reference gene primers was used by the study to estimate nucleated cell counts. Profiled with immunoSEQ multiplex PCR; TCRdb holds only in-frame clones, not every one. Clone size and the V and J calls come from that table; the DNA yielded D and trimming. The sample gives around 200,000 clones, around nine tenths of which show up once; 6.2% is in the top ten. With respect to this clone: Other DNA sequences from this sample encode an identical CDR3 as well.

Sequencing was carried out using peripheral blood. The chain joins TRBV14 to TRBJ1-1; TRBD1 aligns across 8 bases. This clonotype originated in a man aged 60 to 75 who had recovered from COVID-19. This CDR3 reads CASSLRTGRNTEAFF. The CDR3 nucleotides read TGTGCCAGCAGCCTTAGGACAGGGAGGAACACTGAAGCTTTCTTT. The complete variable domain, with remaining parts taken from reference TRBV14 and TRBJ1-1, reads EAGVTQFPSHSVIEKGQTVTLRCDPISGHDNLYWYRRVMGKEIKFLLHFVKESKQDESGMPNNRFLAERTGGTYSTLKVQPAELEDSGVYFCASSLRTGRNTEAFFGQGTRLTVV.